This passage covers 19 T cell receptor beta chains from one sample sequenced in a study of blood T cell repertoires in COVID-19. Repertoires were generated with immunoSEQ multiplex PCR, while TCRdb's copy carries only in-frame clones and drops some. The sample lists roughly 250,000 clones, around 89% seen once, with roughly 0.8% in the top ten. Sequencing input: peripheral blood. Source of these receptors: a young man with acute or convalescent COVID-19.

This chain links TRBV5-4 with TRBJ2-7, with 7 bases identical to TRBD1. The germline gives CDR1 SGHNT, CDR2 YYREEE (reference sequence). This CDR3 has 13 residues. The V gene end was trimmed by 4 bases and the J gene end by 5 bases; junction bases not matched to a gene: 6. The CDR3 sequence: CASSRDSFNEQYF. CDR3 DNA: TGTGCCAGCAGCCGGGACAGTTTCAACGAGCAGTACTTC.

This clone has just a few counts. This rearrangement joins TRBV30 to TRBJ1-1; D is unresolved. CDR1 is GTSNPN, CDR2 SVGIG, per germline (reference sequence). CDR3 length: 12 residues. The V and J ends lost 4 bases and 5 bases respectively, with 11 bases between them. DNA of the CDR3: TGTGCCTGGAAAGAGGTGAGGACTGAAGCTTTCTTT. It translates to CAWKEVRTEAFF.

The CDR3 coding sequence is TGTGCCAGCAGCTTATTTACCAGATCCGACAATGAGCAGTTCTTC. Amino acids: CASSLFTRSDNEQFF. The chain is built from TRBV7-3 and TRBJ2-1; D is unclear. V was pared by 2 bases and J by 5 bases, with 13 bases between. The CDR3 sequence is 15 residues long. CDR1 SGHTA and CDR2 FQGTGA come from the germline V gene.

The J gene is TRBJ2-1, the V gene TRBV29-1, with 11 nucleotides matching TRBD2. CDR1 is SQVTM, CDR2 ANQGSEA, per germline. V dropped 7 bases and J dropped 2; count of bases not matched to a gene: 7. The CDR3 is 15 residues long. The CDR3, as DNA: TGCAGCGGCCATTTAGCGGGAGGGCCCTACAATGAGCAGTTCTTC. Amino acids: CSGHLAGGPYNEQFF.

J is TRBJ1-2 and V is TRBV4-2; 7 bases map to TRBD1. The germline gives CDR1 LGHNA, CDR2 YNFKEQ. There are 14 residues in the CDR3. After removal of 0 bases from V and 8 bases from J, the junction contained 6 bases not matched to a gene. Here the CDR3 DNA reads TGTGCCAGCAGCCAAGACAGGGGGAGGTTAGGCTACACCTTC. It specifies CASSQDRGRLGYTF.

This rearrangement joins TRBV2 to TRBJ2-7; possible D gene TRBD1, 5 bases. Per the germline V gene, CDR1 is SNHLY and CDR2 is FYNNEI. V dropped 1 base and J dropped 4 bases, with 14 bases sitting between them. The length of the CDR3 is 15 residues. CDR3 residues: CASSEGSGLEYEQYF. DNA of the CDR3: TGTGCCAGCAGTGAAGGCTCAGGGTTAGAATACGAGCAGTACTTC.

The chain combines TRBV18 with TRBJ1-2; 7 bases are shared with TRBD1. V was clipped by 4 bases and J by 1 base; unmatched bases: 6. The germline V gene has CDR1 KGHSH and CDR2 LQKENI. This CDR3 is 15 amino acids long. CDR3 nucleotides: TGTGCCAGCTCACAGGGGACAGACTATAACTATGGCTACACCTTC. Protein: CASSQGTDYNYGYTF.

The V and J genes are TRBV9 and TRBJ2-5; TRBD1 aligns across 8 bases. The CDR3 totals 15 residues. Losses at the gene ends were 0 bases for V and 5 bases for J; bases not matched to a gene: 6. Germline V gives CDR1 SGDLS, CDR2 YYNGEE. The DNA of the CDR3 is TGTGCCAGCAGCGTAGCCAGGGGGCATGGGGAGACCCAGTACTTC. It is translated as CASSVARGHGETQYF.

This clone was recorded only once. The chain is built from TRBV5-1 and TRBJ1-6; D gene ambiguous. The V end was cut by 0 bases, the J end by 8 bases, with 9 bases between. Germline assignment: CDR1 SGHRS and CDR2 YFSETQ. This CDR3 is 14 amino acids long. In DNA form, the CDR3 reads TGCGCCAGCAGCTTGGCGTTTACAGATTCACCCCTCCACTTT. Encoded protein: CASSLAFTDSPLHF.

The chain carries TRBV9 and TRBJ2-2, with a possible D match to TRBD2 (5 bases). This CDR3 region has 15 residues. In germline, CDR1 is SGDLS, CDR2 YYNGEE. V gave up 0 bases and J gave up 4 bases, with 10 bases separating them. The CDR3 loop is CASSVDAGLTGELFF. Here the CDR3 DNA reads TGTGCCAGCAGCGTAGATGCAGGACTCACCGGGGAGCTGTTTTTT. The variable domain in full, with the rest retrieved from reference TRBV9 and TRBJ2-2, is DSGVTQTPKHLITATGQRVTLRCSPRSGDLSVYWYQQSLDQGLQFLIQYYNGEERAKGNILERFSAQQFPDLHSELNLSSLELGDSALYFCASSVDAGLTGELFFGEGSRLTVL.

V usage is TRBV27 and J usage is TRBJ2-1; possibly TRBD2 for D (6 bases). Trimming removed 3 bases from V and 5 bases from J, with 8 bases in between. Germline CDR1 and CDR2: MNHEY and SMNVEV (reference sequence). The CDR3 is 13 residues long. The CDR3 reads CASSLREDNEQFF. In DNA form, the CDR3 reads TGTGCCAGCAGTTTGAGGGAGGACAATGAGCAGTTCTTC.

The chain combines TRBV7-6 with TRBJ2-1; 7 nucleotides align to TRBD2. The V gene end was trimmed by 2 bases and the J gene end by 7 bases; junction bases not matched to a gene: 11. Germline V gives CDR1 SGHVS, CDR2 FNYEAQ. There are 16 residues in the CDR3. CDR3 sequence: CASSLPGRGTENEQFF. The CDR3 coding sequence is TGTGCCAGCAGCTTACCAGGGCGGGGGACTGAAAATGAGCAGTTCTTC.

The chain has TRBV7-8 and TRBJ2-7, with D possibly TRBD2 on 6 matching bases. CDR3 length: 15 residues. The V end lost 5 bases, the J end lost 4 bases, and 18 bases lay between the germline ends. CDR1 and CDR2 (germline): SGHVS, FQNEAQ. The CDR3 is CASSPSGTDYYEQYF. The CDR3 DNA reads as TGTGCCAGCAGCCCGTCCGGGACGGACTATTACGAGCAGTACTTC.

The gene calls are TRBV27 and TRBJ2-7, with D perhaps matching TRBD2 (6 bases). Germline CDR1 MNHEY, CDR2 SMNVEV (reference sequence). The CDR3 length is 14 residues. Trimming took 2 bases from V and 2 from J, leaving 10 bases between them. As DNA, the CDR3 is TGTGCCAGCAGTTTAGCTGGGGGGACCTACGAGCAGTACTTC. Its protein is CASSLAGGTYEQYF.

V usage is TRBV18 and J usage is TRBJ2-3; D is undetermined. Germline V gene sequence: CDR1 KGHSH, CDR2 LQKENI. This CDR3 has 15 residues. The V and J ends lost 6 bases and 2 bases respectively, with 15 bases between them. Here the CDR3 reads CASSGGTVATDTQYF. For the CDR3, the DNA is TGTGCCAGCTCTGGCGGAACGGTCGCCACAGATACGCAGTATTTT.

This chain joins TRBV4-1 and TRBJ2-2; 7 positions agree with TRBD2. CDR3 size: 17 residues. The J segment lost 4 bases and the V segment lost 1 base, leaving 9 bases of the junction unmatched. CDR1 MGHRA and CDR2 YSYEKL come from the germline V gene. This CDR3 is CASSQARSGGGTGELFF. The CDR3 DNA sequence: TGCGCCAGCAGCCAAGCTCGTTCGGGAGGAGGCACCGGGGAGCTGTTTTTT.

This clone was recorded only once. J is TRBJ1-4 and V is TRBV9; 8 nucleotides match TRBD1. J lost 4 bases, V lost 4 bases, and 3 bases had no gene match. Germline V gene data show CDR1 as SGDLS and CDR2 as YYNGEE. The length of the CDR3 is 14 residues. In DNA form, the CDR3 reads TGTGCCAGCAGCCGGGGGACAGGTAATGAAAAACTGTTTTTT. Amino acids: CASSRGTGNEKLFF. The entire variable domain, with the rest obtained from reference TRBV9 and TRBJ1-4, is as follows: DSGVTQTPKHLITATGQRVTLRCSPRSGDLSVYWYQQSLDQGLQFLIQYYNGEERAKGNILERFSAQQFPDLHSELNLSSLELGDSALYFCASSRGTGNEKLFFGSGTQLSVL.

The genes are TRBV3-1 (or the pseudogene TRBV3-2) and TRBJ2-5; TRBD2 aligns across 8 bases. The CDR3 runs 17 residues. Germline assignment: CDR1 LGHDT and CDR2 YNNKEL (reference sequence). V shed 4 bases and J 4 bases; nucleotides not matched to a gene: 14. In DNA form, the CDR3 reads TGTGCCAGCAGCCGACTAAGAGGGAGCGGGAGTGGAGAGACCCAGTACTTC. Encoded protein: CASSRLRGSGSGETQYF.

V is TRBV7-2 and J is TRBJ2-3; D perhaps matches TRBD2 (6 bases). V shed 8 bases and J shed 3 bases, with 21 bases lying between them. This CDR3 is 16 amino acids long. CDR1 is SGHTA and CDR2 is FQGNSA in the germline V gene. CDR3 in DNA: TGTGCCAGCCAACCTGGCTGGGGCGGGGCGACAGATACGCAGTATTTT. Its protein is CASQPGWGGATDTQYF.